Relative to its sample, the clone carrying this T cell receptor (beta chain) is medium-sized (0.01 to 0.1%). Its matching antigen is unknown. The data stem from a study of liver allograft versus peripheral blood T cells. Across the whole study: Recipients' peripheral blood T cell receptor repertoires were compared with those in transplanted livers. Study outcomes and limitations: According to reports, the T cell receptor repertoires inside liver allografts differed from those in peripheral blood.

TCRdb re-derived calls from the reads in MiXCR, one entry per CDR3 protein. The sample yields over 7,000 distinct CDR3 sequences, 17% seen once. V dropped 4 bases and J dropped 2 bases, with 9 bases sitting between them. Germline V CDR1 and CDR2: PRHDT, FYEKMQ (reference sequence). The CDR3 spans 15 residues. This receptor was identified in a human patient who had a liver transplant. Some T cells may possibly be graft donor cells. The rearrangement joins TRBV13 to TRBJ2-6; D is unclear. CDR3 loop: CASSSASAGANVLTF. The CDR3 region has the DNA TGTGCCAGCAGCTCAGCATCGGCTGGGGCCAACGTCCTGACTTTC.